Listed here is a single T cell receptor beta chain. Addition of a universal primer site occurred through template switching, and cDNA carried unique molecular identifiers. TCRdb re-derived calls from the 5' RACE reads in MiXCR, one entry per CDR3 protein. Here the sample spans around 300,000 distinct CDR3 sequences, about 8.9% being singletons. This record belongs to a study of identical twins. Germline values: CDR1 DFQATT, CDR2 SNEGSKA (reference sequence). The V and J ends lost 5 bases and 7 bases respectively, with 17 bases between them. This CDR3 spans 13 amino acids. This sample was also put to use in a study of yellow fever vaccine responses in identical twins. From that study: Twin vaccine T cell responses reportedly seemed partly convergent, partly personalized.

The sequencing sample was made of memory (CD45RO+) T cells sorted from blood. The receptor's source is a woman younger than 30 in good health. J is TRBJ1-2 and V is TRBV20-1; D may be TRBD1 (5 bases). Here the CDR3 DNA reads TGCAGTGCTGCCGCCGGGGCGTTGGGTGGCTACACCTTC. Its translation is CSAAAGALGGYTF.